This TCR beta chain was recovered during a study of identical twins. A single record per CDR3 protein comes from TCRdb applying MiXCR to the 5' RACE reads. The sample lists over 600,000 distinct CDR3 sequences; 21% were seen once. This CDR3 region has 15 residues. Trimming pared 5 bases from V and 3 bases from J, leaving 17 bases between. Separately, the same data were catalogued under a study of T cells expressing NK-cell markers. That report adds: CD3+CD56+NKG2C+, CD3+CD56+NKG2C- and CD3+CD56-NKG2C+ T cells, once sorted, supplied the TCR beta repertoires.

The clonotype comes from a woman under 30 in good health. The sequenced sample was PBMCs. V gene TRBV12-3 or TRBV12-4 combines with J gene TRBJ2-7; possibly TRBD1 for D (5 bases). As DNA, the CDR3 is TGTGCCAGCAGTGCCCGACAGCTCTACTTCTACGAGCAGTACTTC. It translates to CASSARQLYFYEQYF.